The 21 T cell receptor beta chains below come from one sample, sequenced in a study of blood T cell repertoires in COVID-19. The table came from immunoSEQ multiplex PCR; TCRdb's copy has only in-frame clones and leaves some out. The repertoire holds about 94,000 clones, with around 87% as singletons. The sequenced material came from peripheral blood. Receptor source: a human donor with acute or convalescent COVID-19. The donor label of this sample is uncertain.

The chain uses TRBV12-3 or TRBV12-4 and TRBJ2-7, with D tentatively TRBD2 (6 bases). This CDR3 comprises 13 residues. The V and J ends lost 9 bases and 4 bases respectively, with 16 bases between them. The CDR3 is CASRAAGLYEQYF. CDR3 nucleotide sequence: TGTGCCAGTCGGGCGGCGGGGTTATACGAGCAGTACTTC.

CDR3 in amino acids: CASSLDLAVSYEQYF. In DNA, the CDR3 is TGTGCCAGCAGCTTGGATTTGGCCGTCTCCTACGAGCAGTACTTC. The gene calls are TRBV5-5 and TRBJ2-7; D remains unclear. The CDR3 extends over 15 amino acids. With 0 bases removed from V and 0 bases from J, the gap between germline ends came to 10 bases. Per germline, CDR1 SGHKS and CDR2 YYEKEE (reference sequence).

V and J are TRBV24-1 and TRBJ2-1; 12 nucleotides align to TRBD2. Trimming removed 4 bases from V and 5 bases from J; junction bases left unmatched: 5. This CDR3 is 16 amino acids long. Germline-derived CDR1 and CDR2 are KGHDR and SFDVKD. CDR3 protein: CATSDPLAGGHNEQFF. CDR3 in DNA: TGTGCCACCAGTGACCCACTAGCGGGGGGACACAATGAGCAGTTCTTC.

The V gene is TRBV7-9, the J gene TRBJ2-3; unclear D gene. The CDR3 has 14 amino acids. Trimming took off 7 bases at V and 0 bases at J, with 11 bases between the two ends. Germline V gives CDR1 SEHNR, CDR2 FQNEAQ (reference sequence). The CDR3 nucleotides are TGTGCCAGCACCATCCCCCCTAGCACAGATACGCAGTATTTT. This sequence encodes CASTIPPSTDTQYF.

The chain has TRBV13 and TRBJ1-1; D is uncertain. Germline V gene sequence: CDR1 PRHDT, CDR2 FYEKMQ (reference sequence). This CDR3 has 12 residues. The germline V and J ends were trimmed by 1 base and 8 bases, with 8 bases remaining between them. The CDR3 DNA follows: TGTGCCAGCAGCTTAGAAGTGACAGAAGCTTTCTTT. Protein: CASSLEVTEAFF.

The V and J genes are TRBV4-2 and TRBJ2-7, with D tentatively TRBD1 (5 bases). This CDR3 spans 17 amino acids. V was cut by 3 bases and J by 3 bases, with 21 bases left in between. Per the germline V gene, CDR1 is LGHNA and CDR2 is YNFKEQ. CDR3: CASSQETGPTSYYEQYF. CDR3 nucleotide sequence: TGTGCCAGCAGCCAGGAAACAGGCCCTACCTCCTACTACGAGCAGTACTTC.

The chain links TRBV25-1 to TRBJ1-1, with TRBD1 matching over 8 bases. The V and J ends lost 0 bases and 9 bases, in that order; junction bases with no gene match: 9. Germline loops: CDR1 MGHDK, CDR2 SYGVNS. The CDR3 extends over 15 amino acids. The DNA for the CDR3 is TGTGCCAGCAGTGAATATACAGGGGGATCTGGTAAAGCTTTCTTT. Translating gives CASSEYTGGSGKAFF.

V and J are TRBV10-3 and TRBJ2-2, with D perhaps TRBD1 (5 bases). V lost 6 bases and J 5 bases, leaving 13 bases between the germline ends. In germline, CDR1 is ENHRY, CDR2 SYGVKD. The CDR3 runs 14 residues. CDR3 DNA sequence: TGTGCCATCAGCCCCAGGGTACGAACCGGGGAGCTGTTTTTT. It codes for CAISPRVRTGELFF.

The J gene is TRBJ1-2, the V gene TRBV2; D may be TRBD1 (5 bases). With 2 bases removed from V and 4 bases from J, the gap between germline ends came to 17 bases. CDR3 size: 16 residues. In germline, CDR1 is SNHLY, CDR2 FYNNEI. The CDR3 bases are TGTGCCAGCAGTGAATCACGGGGGGGAAAGTCCTATGGCTACACCTTC. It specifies CASSESRGGKSYGYTF.

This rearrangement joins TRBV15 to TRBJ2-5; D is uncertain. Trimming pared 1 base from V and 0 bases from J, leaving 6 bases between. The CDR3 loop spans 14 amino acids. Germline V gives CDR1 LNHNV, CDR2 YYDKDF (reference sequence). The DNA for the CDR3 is TGTGCCACCAGCAGAGGCACAAACCAAGAGACCCAGTACTTC. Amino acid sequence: CATSRGTNQETQYF. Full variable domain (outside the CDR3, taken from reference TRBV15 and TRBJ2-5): DAMVIQNPRYQVTQFGKPVTLSCSQTLNHNVMYWYQQKSSQAPKLLFHYYDKDFNNEADTPDNFQSRRPNTSFCFLDIRSPGLGDTAMYLCATSRGTNQETQYFGPGTRLLVL.

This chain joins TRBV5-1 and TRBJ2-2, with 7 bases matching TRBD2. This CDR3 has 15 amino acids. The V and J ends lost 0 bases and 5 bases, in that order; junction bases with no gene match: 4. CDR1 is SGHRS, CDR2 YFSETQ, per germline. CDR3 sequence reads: CASSLESGATGELFF. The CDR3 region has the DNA TGCGCCAGCAGCTTGGAAAGCGGGGCGACCGGGGAGCTGTTTTTT. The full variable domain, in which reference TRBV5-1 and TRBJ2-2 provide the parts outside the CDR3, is KAGVTQTPRYLIKTRGQQVTLSCSPISGHRSVSWYQQTPGQGLQFLFEYFSETQRNKGNFPGRFSGRQFSNSRSEMNVSTLELGDSALYLCASSLESGATGELFFGEGSRLTVL.

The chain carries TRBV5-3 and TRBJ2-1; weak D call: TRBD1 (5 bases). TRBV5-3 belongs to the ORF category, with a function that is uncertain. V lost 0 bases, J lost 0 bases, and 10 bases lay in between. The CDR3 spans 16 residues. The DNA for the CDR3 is TGTGCCAGAAGCTTGGGTCCTAGGGGCTCCTACAATGAGCAGTTCTTC. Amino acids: CARSLGPRGSYNEQFF.

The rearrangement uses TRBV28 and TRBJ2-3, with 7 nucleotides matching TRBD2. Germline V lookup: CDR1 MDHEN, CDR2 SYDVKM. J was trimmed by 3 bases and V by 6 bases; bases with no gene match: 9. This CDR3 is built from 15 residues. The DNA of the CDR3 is TGTGCCAGCAGCCCAGCTAGCGGAGAAACAGATACGCAGTATTTT. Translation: CASSPASGETDTQYF.

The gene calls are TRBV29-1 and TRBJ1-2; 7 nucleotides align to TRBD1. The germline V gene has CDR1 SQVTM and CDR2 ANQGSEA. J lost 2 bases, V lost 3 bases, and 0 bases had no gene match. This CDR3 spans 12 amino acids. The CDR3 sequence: CSVDRGNYGYTF. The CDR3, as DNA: TGCAGCGTTGACAGGGGGAACTATGGCTACACCTTC.

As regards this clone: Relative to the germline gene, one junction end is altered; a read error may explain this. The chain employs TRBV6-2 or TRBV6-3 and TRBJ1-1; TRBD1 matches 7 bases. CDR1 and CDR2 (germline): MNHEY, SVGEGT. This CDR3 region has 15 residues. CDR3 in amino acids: CATSPRGPVNTEAFF. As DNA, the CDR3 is TGTGCCACCAGTCCGAGGGGGCCGGTGAACACTGAAGCTTTCTTT.

The CDR3 is CSVDSGGGNSPLHF. The CDR3 bases are TGCAGCGTTGACTCAGGGGGCGGCAATTCACCCCTCCACTTT. The chain uses TRBV29-1 and TRBJ1-6, with 8 bases that match TRBD1. CDR1 is SQVTM and CDR2 is ANQGSEA in the germline V gene. The CDR3 runs to 14 residues. J lost 7 bases, V lost 3 bases, and 5 bases had no gene match.

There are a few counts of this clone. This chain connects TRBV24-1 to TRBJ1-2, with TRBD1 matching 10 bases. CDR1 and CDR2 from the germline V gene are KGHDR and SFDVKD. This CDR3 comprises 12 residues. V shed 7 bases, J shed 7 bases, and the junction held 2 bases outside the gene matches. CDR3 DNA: TGTGCCACCAGAGGGACAGGGGTTGGCTACACCTTC. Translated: CATRGTGVGYTF.

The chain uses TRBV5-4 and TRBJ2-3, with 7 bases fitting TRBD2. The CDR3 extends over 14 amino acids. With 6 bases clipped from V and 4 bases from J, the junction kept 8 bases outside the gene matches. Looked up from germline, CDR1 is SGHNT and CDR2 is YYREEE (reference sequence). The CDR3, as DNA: TGTGCCAGCACCAGATTTGGGGGGGCAGATACGCAGTATTTT. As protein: CASTRFGGADTQYF.

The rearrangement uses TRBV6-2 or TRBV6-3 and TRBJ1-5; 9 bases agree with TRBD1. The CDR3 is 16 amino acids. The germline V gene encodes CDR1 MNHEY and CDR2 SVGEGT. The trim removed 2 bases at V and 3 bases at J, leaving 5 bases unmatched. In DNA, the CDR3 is TGTGCCAGCAGTTACGGGGGACAGGGCTTCAATCAGCCCCAGCATTTT. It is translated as CASSYGGQGFNQPQHF.

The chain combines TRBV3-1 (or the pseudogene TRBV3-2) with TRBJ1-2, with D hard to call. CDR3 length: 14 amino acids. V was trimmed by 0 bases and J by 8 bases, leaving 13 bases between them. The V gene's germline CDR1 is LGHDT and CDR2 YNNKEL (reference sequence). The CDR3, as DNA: TGTGCCAGCAGCCAAGACAGATCATTCCAAGGCTACACCTTC. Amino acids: CASSQDRSFQGYTF.

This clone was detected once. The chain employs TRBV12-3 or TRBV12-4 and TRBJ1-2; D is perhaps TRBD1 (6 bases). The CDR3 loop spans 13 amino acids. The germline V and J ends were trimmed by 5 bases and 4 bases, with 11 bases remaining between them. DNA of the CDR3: TGTGCCAGCAGTCGACGGGACATCTATGGCTACACCTTC. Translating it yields CASSRRDIYGYTF.